The present T cell receptor beta chain was sequenced within a study of blood T cell repertoires in COVID-19. Study-level information: Acute-phase and convalescent COVID-19 samples originated in the United States, Italy and Spain. In each case, the material was cDNA or gDNA derived from T cells, B-cell-depleted T cells, or PBMCs.

This clone was detected a few times. The CDR3 contains 11 residues. The germline V gene encodes CDR1 MDHEN and CDR2 SYDVKM. The germline V and J ends were trimmed by 5 bases and 6 bases, with 7 bases remaining between them. The authors' processing: Reference gene primers were amplified, and this amplification served to estimate nucleated cell counts. TCRdb's copy holds only in-frame clones and misses some; the assay was immunoSEQ multiplex PCR. That table supplies the V and J calls and clone size; D and trimming were determined from the DNA. Among about 81,000 clones, nearly 90% were seen once, and the ten largest hold roughly 5.2%.

The chain links TRBV28 to TRBJ1-2; unclear D gene. The specimen sequenced was peripheral blood. The TCR comes from a woman older than 75 with active COVID-19. Here the CDR3 DNA reads TGTGCCAGCAGTCTCCGTAATGGCTACACCTTC. Encoded protein: CASSLRNGYTF.